The sequence of this T cell receptor (beta chain) was determined in a study of neurological immune-mediated disorders. TCRdb re-derived calls from the 5' RACE reads in MiXCR, one entry per CDR3 protein. The repertoire holds roughly 45,000 distinct CDR3 sequences, with approximately 13% as singletons. This clonotype appeared many times. Documented time point: longitudinal time-point 3. Trimming took off 1 base at V and 1 base at J, with 9 bases between the two ends. The V gene's germline CDR1 is SGHRS and CDR2 YFSETQ. CDR3 size: 14 residues. The TCR originated in a man aged 25 to 40 in good health. The genes are TRBV5-1 and TRBJ2-7; possibly TRBD1 for D (6 bases). The sample consisted of PBMCs. The CDR3 here is CASSLPGQSYEQYF. CDR3 in DNA: TGCGCCAGCAGCTTGCCCGGACAGTCCTACGAGCAGTACTTC.